These T cell receptor beta chains were read from a single sample in a study of T cell responses to AZD1222 COVID-19 vaccine. This table comes from immunoSEQ multiplex PCR, and its TCRdb copy is limited to in-frame clones, with some not included. This sample carries some 170,000 clones, roughly 94% of them seen once, and the ten largest clones take around 0.99%. Source: peripheral blood, taken 28 days after the second AZD1222 dose. The receptors stem from an adult who received the AZD1222 COVID-19 vaccine. The CDR3 runs from the conserved cysteine through the conserved F or W. The D gene is left open where the match is weak. Only some rows state a clone size, as once, few, many or a class for expanded clones.

>TRBV4-1|.|TRBJ2-3|TRBD1
CASSQDWTGADTQYF
TGCGCCAGCAGCCAAGATTGGACAGGGGCAGATACGCAGTATTTT
>TRBV10-3|few|TRBJ1-5|.
CAITATAGQPQHF
TGTGCCATCACCGCGACAGCAGGTCAGCCCCAGCATTTT
>TRBV6-2/TRBV6-3|few|TRBJ1-1|.
CASSSTLGAPGNEAFF
TGTGCCAGCAGTTCCACTCTCGGGGCCCCGGGGAATGAAGCTTTCTTT
>TRBV29-1|.|TRBJ1-2|TRBD1
CSVPTGDYGYTF
TGCAGCGTTCCGACAGGGGACTATGGCTACACCTTC
>TRBV12-3/TRBV12-4|.|TRBJ2-1|.
CASSPFYEQFF
TGTGCCAGCAGTCCCTTCTATGAGCAGTTCTTC
>TRBV18|.|TRBJ1-3|TRBD1
CASSPQGATTGNTIYF
TGTGCCAGCTCACCACAGGGGGCCACGACTGGAAACACCATATATTTT
>TRBV5-1|.|TRBJ2-1|TRBD1
CASSVTGPEDNEQFF
TGCGCCAGCAGCGTGACAGGGCCGGAGGACAATGAGCAGTTCTTC
>TRBV29-1|.|TRBJ2-5|.
CSVRPQETQYF
TGCAGCGTCCGCCCGCAAGAGACCCAGTACTTC
>TRBV7-2|once|TRBJ1-5|TRBD1
CASSVDTGTGLHF
TGTGCCAGCAGCGTTGATACCGGGACAGGCCTGCATTTT
>TRBV7-2|.|TRBJ2-3|.
CASSSNRADTQYF
TGTGCCAGCAGCTCAAACAGGGCAGATACGCAGTATTTT
>TRBV30|.|TRBJ1-4|.
CASPGRDPNEKLFF
TGTGCCTCCCCGGGCCGGGACCCGAATGAAAAACTGTTTTTT
>TRBV6-4|.|TRBJ2-3|.
CASSDSLATDTQYF
TGTGCCAGCAGTGACTCACTAGCCACAGATACGCAGTATTTT
>TRBV13|.|TRBJ1-1|.
CASSLRSGWNTEAFF
TGTGCCAGCAGCTTACGGTCAGGGTGGAACACTGAAGCTTTCTTT
>TRBV24-1|.|TRBJ1-5|.
CATSDSGTQPQHF
TGTGCCACCAGTGATTCCGGGACGCAGCCCCAGCATTTT
>TRBV7-9|.|TRBJ2-1|TRBD1
CASSLAQGAYNEQFF
TGTGCCAGCAGCTTAGCACAGGGGGCTTACAATGAGCAGTTCTTC
>TRBV5-1|.|TRBJ1-6|TRBD1
CASSLRTGEQGYNSPLHF
TGCGCCAGCAGTTTACGCACAGGGGAACAGGGCTATAATTCACCCCTCCACTTT
>TRBV5-6|.|TRBJ1-1|.
CASSSRWNTEAFF
TGTGCCAGCAGCAGCAGGTGGAACACTGAAGCTTTCTTT
>TRBV6-5|.|TRBJ1-1|.
CASSYEGPDSGSVAFF
TGTGCCAGCAGTTATGAGGGACCCGACAGTGGATCGGTAGCTTTCTTT
>TRBV28|.|TRBJ1-2|TRBD1
CASSFGAWGRGKLNYGYTF
TGTGCCAGCAGTTTTGGGGCTTGGGGCAGGGGGAAATTAAACTATGGCTACACCTTC
>TRBV20-1|.|TRBJ1-2|.
CRVGRYGYTF
TGCAGGGTCGGGAGATATGGCTACACCTTC
>TRBV7-9|.|TRBJ1-1|.
CASSLGGPEAFF
TGTGCCAGCAGCTTAGGGGGTCCTGAAGCTTTCTTT
>TRBV11-2|.|TRBJ1-5|.
CASSLAGNSNQPQHF
TGTGCCAGCAGCCTAGCAGGGAATAGCAATCAGCCCCAGCATTTT
>TRBV9|.|TRBJ1-2|TRBD1
CASSVEGGWVDYGYTF
TGTGCCAGCAGCGTAGAAGGGGGCTGGGTAGACTATGGCTACACCTTC
>TRBV18|.|TRBJ2-7|.
CASSPGLGLNYEQYF
TGTGCCAGCTCACCGGGCCTGGGCCTAAACTACGAGCAGTACTTC
>TRBV27|.|TRBJ1-1|.
CASSVSRNTEAFF
TGTGCCAGCAGTGTCTCCCGGAACACTGAAGCTTTCTTT
>TRBV6-1|.|TRBJ2-2|TRBD1
CASSEKGAYTGELFF
TGTGCCAGCAGTGAGAAGGGGGCCTACACCGGGGAGCTGTTTTTT
>TRBV4-2|.|TRBJ2-7|TRBD2
CASSLDRSGVVYEQYF
TGTGCCAGCAGCCTGGATCGTAGCGGGGTCGTGTACGAGCAGTACTTC
>TRBV9|.|TRBJ2-5|TRBD1
CASSVGTGRETQYF
TGTGCCAGCAGCGTTGGGACAGGGAGGGAGACCCAGTACTTC
>TRBV5-1|once|TRBJ1-3|TRBD1
CASSKDRGTAGNTIYF
TGCGCCAGCAGCAAAGACAGGGGGACCGCGGGAAACACCATATATTTT
>TRBV6-1|few|TRBJ1-4|.
CASSEGGPNEKLFF
TGTGCCAGCAGTGAAGGTGGACCGAATGAAAAACTGTTTTTT
>TRBV3-1/TRBV3-2|.|TRBJ1-1|.
CASRSTGGKGEAFF
TGTGCCAGCAGGTCTACCGGAGGCAAGGGTGAAGCTTTCTTT
>TRBV29-1|.|TRBJ1-5|TRBD1
CSVRTGENQPQHF
TGCAGCGTTCGGACAGGGGAGAATCAGCCCCAGCATTTT
>TRBV27|.|TRBJ2-3|TRBD2
CASSLITSGGGGDTQYF
TGTGCCAGCAGTTTAATTACTAGCGGGGGGGGAGGAGATACGCAGTATTTT
>TRBV23-1|.|TRBJ1-5|.
CASSHLSRVGNQPQHF
TGCGCCAGCAGCCATCTCAGTAGGGTCGGGAATCAGCCCCAGCATTTT
>TRBV2|.|TRBJ2-7|.
CASSEWASMLEQYF
TGTGCCAGCAGTGAGTGGGCCAGCATGCTCGAGCAGTACTTC
>TRBV29-1|.|TRBJ2-7|TRBD2
CSVAQGTSGGTSYEQYF
TGCAGCGTTGCCCAAGGGACTAGCGGGGGGACTTCCTACGAGCAGTACTTC
>TRBV5-1|.|TRBJ1-6|.
CASSSEGGPLHF
TGCGCCAGCAGTTCCGAGGGTGGACCCCTCCACTTT
>TRBV3-1/TRBV3-2|.|TRBJ2-1|TRBD2
CASSSGLAGDGEQFF
TGTGCCAGCAGCTCGGGACTAGCGGGGGATGGGGAGCAGTTCTTC
>TRBV27|.|TRBJ1-4|.
CASRRGIQNEKLFF
TGTGCCAGCCGCCGGGGGATCCAGAATGAAAAACTGTTTTTT
>TRBV5-8|.|TRBJ1-5|.
CASSLGGGRINQPQHF
TGTGCCAGCAGCTTGGGAGGTGGTAGGATCAATCAGCCCCAGCATTTT
>TRBV18|.|TRBJ1-4|.
CASSPPGHQNEKLFF
TGTGCCAGCTCACCACCGGGACACCAGAATGAAAAACTGTTTTTT
>TRBV29-1|.|TRBJ1-1|.
CSVLFPSRGEAFF
TGCAGCGTTTTGTTCCCGTCGCGGGGTGAAGCTTTCTTT
>TRBV6-5|.|TRBJ2-7|TRBD1
CASSSKTGLNEQYF
TGTGCCAGCAGTTCCAAGACAGGGTTGAACGAGCAGTACTTC
>TRBV5-1|few|TRBJ1-3|.
CASSSTVSGNTIYF
TGCGCCAGCAGCTCCACAGTCTCTGGAAACACCATATATTTT
>TRBV13|.|TRBJ1-1|.
CASSPSEGGGAFF
TGTGCCAGCAGCCCCTCGGAAGGGGGAGGAGCTTTCTTT
>TRBV24-1|.|TRBJ1-5|TRBD1
CATGQGPGNQPQHF
TGTGCCACCGGACAGGGACCGGGCAATCAGCCCCAGCATTTT
>TRBV10-2|.|TRBJ2-7|TRBD2
CASSESTSGGAYEQYF
TGCGCCAGCAGTGAGTCGACTAGCGGGGGGGCTTACGAGCAGTACTTC
>TRBV19|.|TRBJ1-3|.
CASSPPAGRPGNTIYF
TGTGCCAGTAGCCCTCCCGCAGGTCGGCCTGGAAACACCATATATTTT
>TRBV6-1|.|TRBJ1-2|.
CASSEVVINYGYTF
TGTGCCAGCAGTGAAGTGGTCATTAACTATGGCTACACCTTC
>TRBV10-3|.|TRBJ1-1|.
CAISDLRGETTEAFF
TGTGCCATCAGCGACCTCAGGGGTGAGACGACTGAAGCTTTCTTT
>TRBV5-5|.|TRBJ1-1|.
CASSLALANTEAFF
TGTGCCAGCAGCTTGGCCTTAGCGAACACTGAAGCTTTCTTT
>TRBV30|.|TRBJ1-3|.
CAWDVQGIGNTIYF
TGTGCCTGGGACGTGCAGGGAATTGGAAACACCATATATTTT
>TRBV27|.|TRBJ1-1|TRBD1
CASSLSPGGGTEAFF
TGTGCCAGCAGTTTATCCCCAGGGGGCGGCACTGAAGCTTTCTTT
>TRBV18|.|TRBJ1-1|TRBD1
CASSPSRGRTEAFF
TGTGCCAGCTCGCCTTCAAGGGGGCGGACTGAAGCTTTCTTT
>TRBV4-2|.|TRBJ1-6|TRBD1
CASSQDRDRVGSPLHF
TGTGCCAGCAGCCAAGACCGCGACAGGGTTGGTTCACCCCTCCACTTT
>TRBV6-5|.|TRBJ2-7|.
CASTKKGTYEQYF
TGTGCCAGCACAAAGAAGGGAACCTACGAGCAGTACTTC